This is a list of T cell receptor beta chains from one sample in a study of regulatory T cells in long-lasting Graves disease. A single record per CDR3 protein comes from TCRdb applying MiXCR to the multiplex PCR reads. The data show 250,000 to 300,000 distinct CDR3 sequences, more than 20% seen once. This sample comprised peripheral blood mononuclear cells (PBMCs), obtained when the disease was refractory, from a patient treated with antithyroid drugs. Receptor source: a female donor with Graves disease. The conserved cysteine and the conserved F or W are not part of the CDR3 here. A D gene is named only where the DNA matches it firmly.

V gene: TRBV7-2
D gene: TRBD2
J gene: TRBJ2-5
CDR3 length: 12
CDR3 protein: ASSLAREGVTQY

V gene: TRBV18
D gene: NA
J gene: TRBJ1-1
CDR3 length: 10
CDR3 protein: ASSPPDTEAF

V gene: TRBV29-1
D gene: NA
J gene: TRBJ2-5
CDR3 length: 9
CDR3 protein: SARHAETQY

V gene: TRBV7-9
D gene: TRBD2
J gene: TRBJ2-7
CDR3 length: 10
CDR3 protein: ASGEGRGEQY

V gene: TRBV10-2
D gene: TRBD2
J gene: TRBJ2-4
CDR3 length: 12
CDR3 protein: ASSESAGGRHQY

V gene: TRBV20-1
D gene: NA
J gene: TRBJ1-1
CDR3 length: 11
CDR3 protein: SARKGTETEAF

V gene: TRBV7-2
D gene: NA
J gene: TRBJ2-1
CDR3 length: 13
CDR3 protein: ASSFGGDNYNEQF

V gene: TRBV27
D gene: TRBD1
J gene: TRBJ2-7
CDR3 length: 14
CDR3 protein: ASSLSGEGTGDEQY

V gene: TRBV6-1
D gene: NA
J gene: TRBJ2-7
CDR3 length: 12
CDR3 protein: ASIFAGNPYEQY

V gene: TRBV3-1
D gene: NA
J gene: TRBJ2-5
CDR3 length: 14
CDR3 protein: ASSQDAGDRIETQY

V gene: TRBV5-1
D gene: TRBD1
J gene: TRBJ2-1
CDR3 length: 14
CDR3 protein: ASSFAPGQDINEQF

V gene: TRBV19
D gene: NA
J gene: TRBJ1-2
CDR3 length: 13
CDR3 protein: ASSIGDHGSSGYT

V gene: TRBV6-1
D gene: NA
J gene: TRBJ1-1
CDR3 length: 8
CDR3 protein: ASAVNGAF

V gene: TRBV12-3/TRBV12-4
D gene: NA
J gene: TRBJ2-7
CDR3 length: 13
CDR3 protein: ASSSHSLSLYEQY

V gene: TRBV14
D gene: NA
J gene: TRBJ1-6
CDR3 length: 11
CDR3 protein: ASSRLLNSPLH

V gene: TRBV6-5
D gene: NA
J gene: TRBJ1-1
CDR3 length: 12
CDR3 protein: ASSSGQSNTEAF

V gene: TRBV30
D gene: NA
J gene: TRBJ2-5
CDR3 length: 13
CDR3 protein: AWSSWERGQETQY

V gene: TRBV28
D gene: NA
J gene: TRBJ2-5
CDR3 length: 10
CDR3 protein: ASNRGGETQY

V gene: TRBV5-8
D gene: NA
J gene: TRBJ2-7
CDR3 length: 12
CDR3 protein: ASSPGPSGDEQY

V gene: TRBV6-5
D gene: TRBD1
J gene: TRBJ2-2
CDR3 length: 14
CDR3 protein: ASSYGTGLNTGELF

V gene: TRBV6-5
D gene: NA
J gene: TRBJ2-7
CDR3 length: 14
CDR3 protein: ASSYSNPRRAYEQY

V gene: TRBV29-1
D gene: NA
J gene: TRBJ1-2
CDR3 length: 10
CDR3 protein: SVEAVSYGYT

V gene: TRBV2
D gene: NA
J gene: TRBJ2-2
CDR3 length: 11
CDR3 protein: ASADQRTGELF

V gene: TRBV30
D gene: NA
J gene: TRBJ2-6
CDR3 length: 16
CDR3 protein: AWSVLKELPSGANVLT

V gene: TRBV7-2
D gene: NA
J gene: TRBJ2-1
CDR3 length: 13
CDR3 protein: ASSLDRDSYNEQF

V gene: TRBV28
D gene: TRBD2
J gene: TRBJ2-7
CDR3 length: 15
CDR3 protein: ASSLGRLAGGPYDQY